This entry describes one T cell receptor (beta chain). Its antigen is unknown. Generated by immunoSEQ multiplex PCR, the TCRdb table keeps only in-frame clones and is missing some. The data contain 30,000 or so clones, around nine tenths of them singletons. This record belongs to a study of lymphopenia after photon versus proton radiotherapy. CDR3 length: 13 residues. Germline V lookup: CDR1 MNHEY, CDR2 SMNVEV (reference sequence). The V end was cut by 6 bases, the J end by 2 bases, with 8 bases between. The study, taken as a whole, reports: Under photons, naive T cells and diversity fell while effector/memory populations rose.

Sequencing used peripheral blood, obtained from a patient treated with proton-based radiotherapy. The rearrangement joins TRBV27 to TRBJ1-3, with a weak D call TRBD1 (6 bases). This receptor was taken from a woman aged 60 to 75 with cholangiocarcinoma. Some clones in this sample may be carry-over from other donors' samples. The CDR3 is CASRGHAGNTIYF. DNA of the CDR3: TGTGCCAGCAGGGGACATGCTGGAAACACCATATATTTT.